Below, one T cell receptor beta chain is given with its context. Sequencing was performed with immunoSEQ multiplex PCR; in TCRdb, only in-frame clones are kept and a portion is missing. The sample has about 2 million clones, roughly 96% seen once; the top ten hold under 0.15%. Germline assignment: CDR1 LNHDA and CDR2 SQIVND (reference sequence). The CDR3 is 15 residues long. V was trimmed by 1 base and J by 6 bases, leaving 12 bases between them. This entry comes from a study of shared clonotypes between healthy human individuals. The J gene is TRBJ2-2, the V gene TRBV19; D might be TRBD1 (6 bases). This receptor was obtained from a man younger than 35 in good health. Specimen: naive CD4+ T cells sorted from blood. Subset meaning: CD45RA+ positively selected. The CDR3 is CASSIGTAPAGELFF. The CDR3, as DNA: TGTGCCAGTAGTATAGGGACAGCCCCCGCCGGGGAGCTGTTTTTT.